This entry features one T cell receptor (beta chain) sequence. The data were obtained in a study of spatial heterogeneity in lung cancer. Study in general: Detection consistently captured more beta-chain sequences than alpha-chain sequences. There were, on average, more than eight raw-read appearances for each unique TCR and UMI combination.

Documented time point: sample taken at primary tumor resection. Whole RNA, which was extracted from tumor, nontumor lung tissue or frozen PBMC, was sequenced without any cell sorting. Trimming left V 5 bases short and J 5 bases short, with 14 bases between. Germline V gene data show CDR1 as DFQATT and CDR2 as SNEGSKA (reference sequence). The CDR3 is 13 amino acids. MiXCR was run by TCRdb on the 5' RACE reads, yielding one entry per CDR3 protein. There are tens of thousands of distinct CDR3 sequences in the sample; over 9.5% occur only once, and over 40% lies in the top ten. This rearrangement joins TRBV20-1 to TRBJ2-3; D call uncertain. This sequence originates from a male donor with early-stage non-small cell lung cancer. The specimen comprised PBMCs, sampled at surgery. The CDR3 nucleotides read TGCAGTGCTCCCTCCCCCGGGCGAGATACGCAGTATTTT. Its protein is CSAPSPGRDTQYF.